This T cell receptor beta chain came from a study of cytomegalovirus exposure and HLA in healthy donors. Overall study findings and caveats: In a later analysis, a missense DCLRE1C variant was linked to TCR beta V- and J-gene trimming. Later work showed greater clonal expansion in HLA-associated TCR beta chains than in equally common others. Published work reported that the classifier diagnosed cytomegalovirus status with high specificity and sensitivity.

Germline lookup yields CDR1 MDHEN and CDR2 SYDVKM. With 5 bases removed from V and 0 bases from J, the gap between germline ends came to 14 bases. The CDR3 contains 16 residues. Vbeta (60) and Jbeta (13) primers were used in the PCR. Generated by immunoSEQ multiplex PCR, the TCRdb table keeps only in-frame clones and is missing some. Among approximately 160,000 clones, about 81% were seen once, and the ten largest hold over 0.85%. As concerns this clone: Its target is not known.

The sample taken for sequencing was PBMCs. The chain couples TRBV28 to TRBJ2-1, with unresolved D. The TCR was taken from a girl aged 2-10 years in good health and CMV-seropositive. The CDR3: CASSPPRYSSYNEQFF. The CDR3 region has the DNA TGTGCCAGCAGTCCCCCACGGTATAGCTCCTACAATGAGCAGTTCTTC. The complete variable domain, with remaining parts taken from reference TRBV28 and TRBJ2-1, reads DVKVTQSSRYLVKRTGEKVFLECVQDMDHENMFWYRQDPGLGLRLIYFSYDVKMKEKGDIPEGYSVSREKKERFSLILESASTNQTSMYLCASSPPRYSSYNEQFFGPGTRLTVL.